This T cell receptor beta chain was identified during a study of blood T cell repertoires in COVID-19. This clone was picked up one time. Sequencing used immunoSEQ multiplex PCR; TCRdb keeps in-frame clones, though not all of them. This sample has 100,000 or so clones, with approximately 75% found just once. This TCR was recovered from a human donor in a cohort sampled during active COVID-19. The sequenced material came from peripheral blood.

The CDR3 loop is CASSPRGGYGYTF. The CDR3 DNA reads as TGTGCCAGCAGCCCCAGGGGTGGCTACGGCTACACCTTC. The chain employs TRBV5-6 and TRBJ1-2, with a tentative D call TRBD1 (6 bases). The V gene's germline CDR1 is SGHDT and CDR2 YYEEEE. The CDR3 sequence is 13 residues long. V dropped 4 bases and J dropped 8 bases, with 15 bases sitting between them.